The T cell receptor (beta chain) described here comes from a study of blood T cells in healthy people across ages. Using a J-beta primer mix together with a sample-barcoded 5' primer, a second PCR was run for roughly 6 to 12 cycles. TCRdb used MiXCR to reprocess the 5' RACE reads, holding one entry per CDR3 protein. The sample has about 1.6 million distinct CDR3 sequences, around 36% seen once. A few counts support this clonotype. Antigen unknown. Samples each had at least 5.5 micrograms of total RNA extracted. Study-level findings and limits: Per-million-T-cell TCR beta diversity fell roughly linearly with age.

The CDR3 sequence is 14 residues long. Trimming shortened V by 6 bases and J by 1 base, and 10 bases separated the two germline ends. CDR1 MNHEY and CDR2 SMNVEV come from the germline V gene (reference sequence). This clonotype was sampled from a woman aged 25 to 39 in good health. Sequencing was carried out using blood. J is TRBJ1-5 and V is TRBV27, with a possible D match to TRBD1 (6 bases). The CDR3 loop is CASRIGQSNQPQHF. CDR3 bases: TGTGCCAGCAGGATAGGACAGAGCAATCAGCCCCAGCATTTT.